What follows describes a single T cell receptor (beta chain). This clone's antigen is unknown. No much larger clone is present one base from it, and per-base qualities are unavailable. These data are taken from a study of cytomegalovirus exposure and HLA in healthy donors listed by TCRdb under 2017. In terms of the full investigation: According to a later analysis, one platform produced both the 120 validation repertoires and the 666 repertoires of the first cohort. A separate validation cohort of roughly 130 different subjects was used in addition to the roughly 640-subject first cohort. The aim of the study was to test whether cataloging public T cell receptors could identify signatures of past pathogen exposure. To predict cytomegalovirus infection status, the study brought together high-throughput TCR immunosequencing, statistical association of individual TCRs with disease status, and machine learning.

On the study overall, not on this receptor specifically: The validation cohort had no HLA typing available for a later analysis, so co-occurrence within that cohort was assessed over all 120 or so repertoires. A few of the identified cytomegalovirus-associated TCR beta chains were confirmed in vitro to be specific for cytomegalovirus antigens. In the study, around 150 TCR beta chains were listed as associated with cytomegalovirus. While some public TCRs were present in many individuals, most TCR sequences turned up only very rarely across donors. Subsequent analysis determined that TCRs grouped into clusters in the first cohort also showed a tendency toward co-occurrence across the 90 to 150 validation repertoires, and 94% of cluster scores exceeded 0. Cytomegalovirus status was reported to be diagnosed by the classifier with high specificity and sensitivity in both the original and validation cohorts. The authors suggested that the approach could potentially be extended to other disease states and immunological phenotypes.

The receptor library was made with the immunoSEQ multiplex PCR assay. As for the original processing: To diagnose cytomegalovirus status from the catalog of TCR beta chain sequences, a statistical classification framework was built. Entries here come from immuneACCESS through TCRdb and include only in-frame sequences with V and J called. Some clones fail to appear in such tables; in the studies checked, an unresolved V gene covers under half of the shortfall, and the cause of the remainder is unknown. D and trimming were read from the DNA, whereas the V and J calls and clone size are those reported in that table. This sample gives roughly 300,000 clones in total; roughly 89% of them show up just once. Jointly, the top ten make up 0.65% to 0.85% of the sample. Separate from the approximately 690-subject first cohort, the validation cohort of about 120 subjects was the group to which the donors belonged.

Via the germline V gene, CDR1 is MDHEN and CDR2 SYDVKM. V is pared back by 11 bases and J by 1 base, with 11 bases lying between the germline termini. The CDR3 sequence holds 12 residues, the cysteine and phenylalanine included. CDR3 DNA only is kept here, 36 bases in frame from base 1. Sequenced input: PBMCs. The TCR comes from a woman aged 18-29 years in good health and CMV-seronegative. The V and J genes are TRBV28 and TRBJ1-1; too little of a D gene remains to name it. CDR3 sequence: CAPQWWNTEAFF. The base sequence is TGTGCCCCCCAGTGGTGGAACACTGAAGCTTTCTTT. The full variable domain, completed from the reference TRBV28 and TRBJ1-1 proteins outside the CDR3, reads DVKVTQSSRYLVKRTGEKVFLECVQDMDHENMFWYRQDPGLGLRLIYFSYDVKMKEKGDIPEGYSVSREKKERFSLILESASTNQTSMYLCAPQWWNTEAFFGQGTRLTVV.